Included here is one T cell receptor (beta chain) sequence, with context. Its antigen is unidentified. This entry is derived from a study of cytomegalovirus exposure and HLA in healthy donors. Study as a whole: From donors who were HLA-typed, an early data release held around 85 million unique TCRs. Study results and caveats: The majority of CMV-associated TCR beta chains were reported as apparently HLA-restricted in a later analysis.

CDR1 and CDR2 from the germline V gene are MNHEY and SVGAGI. The V and J ends lost 3 bases and 4 bases respectively, with 10 bases between them. The CDR3 is 14 amino acids. The PCR had 60 Vbeta and 13 Jbeta primers. In the authors' workflow: Around 10 million shared chains were among approximately 87 million unique TCR beta chains counted in a later analysis. The table came from immunoSEQ multiplex PCR; TCRdb's copy has only in-frame clones and leaves some out. Clone size and the V and J calls come from that table; the DNA yielded D and trimming. The sample holds 150,000 to 200,000 clones. The sequencing sample was made of PBMCs. The chain joins TRBV6-5 to TRBJ2-1; weak D call: TRBD2 (6 bases). This TCR derives from an older woman in good health and CMV-seronegative. The CDR3 DNA sequence: TGTGCCAGCAGTTATCTGGGAGGTTACAATGAGCAGTTCTTC. The encoded protein is CASSYLGGYNEQFF.